This TCR beta chain was captured in a study of shared clonotypes between healthy human individuals. CD45RA+ naive and CD45RA-negative memory subsets were separated from CD4+ cells. Findings and limits, study-wide: The study found approximately 5% of naive CD4 clonotypes shared across a handful of donors.

An assay was performed, and its level was deep. Measured with immunoSEQ multiplex PCR; TCRdb has only the in-frame clones, and not every one. The sample holds more than 900,000 clones; 75% to 85% are singletons and the top ten take around 0.6%. Per the germline V gene, CDR1 is LGHNA and CDR2 is YNFKEQ. V gave up 0 bases and J gave up 4 bases, with 4 bases separating them. The CDR3 is made up of 13 amino acids. This clone was counted once. The antigen is not known. The chain carries TRBV4-2 and TRBJ1-5; D unresolved. The clonotype comes from a man younger than 30 in good health. Some clones in this sample may be carry-over from other donors' samples. The material sequenced was memory CD4+ T cells from PBMCs. Subset given: CD45RA-negative fraction. In DNA form, the CDR3 reads TGTGCCAGCAGCCAAGATCGAAATCAGCCCCAGCATTTT. Translating gives CASSQDRNQPQHF.